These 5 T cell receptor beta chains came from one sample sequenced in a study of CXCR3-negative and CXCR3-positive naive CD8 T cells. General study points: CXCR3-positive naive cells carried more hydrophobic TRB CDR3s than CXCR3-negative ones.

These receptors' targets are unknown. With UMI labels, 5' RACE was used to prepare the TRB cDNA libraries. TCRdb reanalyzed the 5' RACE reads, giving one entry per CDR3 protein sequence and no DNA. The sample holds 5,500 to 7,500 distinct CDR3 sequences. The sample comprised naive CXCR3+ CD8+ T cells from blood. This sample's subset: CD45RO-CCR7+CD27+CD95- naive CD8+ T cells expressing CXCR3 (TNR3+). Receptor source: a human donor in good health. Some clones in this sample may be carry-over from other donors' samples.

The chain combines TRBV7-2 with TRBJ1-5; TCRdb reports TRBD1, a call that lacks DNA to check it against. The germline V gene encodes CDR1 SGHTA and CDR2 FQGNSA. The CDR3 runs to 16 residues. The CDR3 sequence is CASSLDVGQGDQPQHF.

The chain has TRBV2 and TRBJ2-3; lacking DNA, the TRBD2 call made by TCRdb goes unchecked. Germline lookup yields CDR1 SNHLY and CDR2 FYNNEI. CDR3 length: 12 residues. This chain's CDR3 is CARTRNTDTQYF.

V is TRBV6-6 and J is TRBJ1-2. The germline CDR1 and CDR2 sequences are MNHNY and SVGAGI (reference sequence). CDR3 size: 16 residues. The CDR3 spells CASSYSNIMTLAGYTF.

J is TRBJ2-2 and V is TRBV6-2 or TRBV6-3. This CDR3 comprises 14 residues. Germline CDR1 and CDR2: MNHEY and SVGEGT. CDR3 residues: CASSYGIGTGELFF.

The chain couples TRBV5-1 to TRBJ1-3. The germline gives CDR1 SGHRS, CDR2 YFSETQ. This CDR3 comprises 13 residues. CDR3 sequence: CASSPYPGNTIYF.